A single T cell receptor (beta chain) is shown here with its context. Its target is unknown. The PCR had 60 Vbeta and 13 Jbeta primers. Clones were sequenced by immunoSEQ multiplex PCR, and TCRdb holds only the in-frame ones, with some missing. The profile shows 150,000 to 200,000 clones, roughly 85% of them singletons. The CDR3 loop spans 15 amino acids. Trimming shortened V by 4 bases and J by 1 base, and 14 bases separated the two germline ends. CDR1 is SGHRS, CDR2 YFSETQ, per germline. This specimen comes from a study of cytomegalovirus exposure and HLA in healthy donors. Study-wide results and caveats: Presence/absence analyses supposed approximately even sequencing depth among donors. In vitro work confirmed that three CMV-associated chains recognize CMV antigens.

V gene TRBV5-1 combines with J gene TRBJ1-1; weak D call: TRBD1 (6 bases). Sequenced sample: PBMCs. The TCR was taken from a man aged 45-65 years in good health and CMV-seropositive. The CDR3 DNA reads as TGCGCCAGCAGCGTGGACGGACAGCCGAACACTGAAGCTTTCTTT. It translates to CASSVDGQPNTEAFF.